This entry features one T cell receptor (beta chain) sequence. The antigen is unknown. This entry comes from a study of cytomegalovirus exposure and HLA in healthy donors. Points from the study as a whole: Most likely, a cluster of highly shared sequence variants arose as a sequencing artifact. Previously analyzed data showed that most TCR beta V segments were productive at a frequency of about 87% or about 30%. Roughly uniform depth of sequencing across donors was assumed in presence/absence analyses. Relative to equally common others, HLA-associated TCR beta chains showed greater clonal expansion in a later analysis.

PCR was performed using 60 Vbeta and 13 Jbeta primers. Assay: immunoSEQ multiplex PCR; the TCRdb copy retains only in-frame clones and omits some. The table includes around 40,000 clones, approximately 80% detected once. CDR1 is MDHEN, CDR2 SYDVKM, per germline. The CDR3 consists of 12 residues. V gave up 5 bases and J gave up 6 bases, with 11 bases separating them. The receptor comes from a man aged 25-40 years in good health and CMV-seronegative. What was sequenced was PBMCs. The gene calls are TRBV28 and TRBJ2-7; D is undetermined. DNA of the CDR3: TGTGCCAGCAGTGCGCTTCGTGGCGAGCAGTACTTC. Its translation: CASSALRGEQYF.